This entry lists 13 T cell receptor beta chains sequenced from one sample in a study of control samples from healthy donors and cancer patients. The repertoire was sequenced with immunoSEQ multiplex PCR; TCRdb's copy has only in-frame clones and lacks some. This sample carries over 150,000 clones, approximately 93% of them seen once, and the ten largest clones take 4.5% to 6%. Specimen: blood. The receptor source for this set is a man in his forties or fifties in good health.

This clone was observed a single time. V usage is TRBV5-1 and J usage is TRBJ1-2, with D possibly matching TRBD1 (5 bases). V was shortened by 4 bases and J by 5 bases, with 12 bases between the two germline ends. The CDR3 totals 13 residues. Germline V lookup: CDR1 SGHRS, CDR2 YFSETQ. CDR3 nucleotides: TGCGCCAGCAGCCCGGGACTGTCGTATGGCTACACCTTC. Protein product: CASSPGLSYGYTF.

The V and J genes are TRBV19 and TRBJ1-6; TRBD1 might be the D (6 bases). The CDR3 is made up of 20 amino acids. V shed 4 bases and J shed 6 bases, with 28 bases lying between them. Germline V gene sequence: CDR1 LNHDA, CDR2 SQIVND (reference sequence). CDR3 region: CASSKQGSRVRQRSNSPLHF. CDR3 coding DNA: TGTGCCAGTAGTAAACAGGGTTCCAGGGTCCGGCAACGGAGTAATTCACCCCTCCACTTT.

The rearrangement uses TRBV11-2 and TRBJ1-2; TRBD1 agrees at 9 bases. Losses at the gene ends were 5 bases for V and 8 bases for J; bases not matched to a gene: 15. This CDR3 spans 16 amino acids. CDR1 SGHAT and CDR2 FQNNGV come from the germline V gene. CDR3 amino acids: CASSPNRDRVLSGYTF. In DNA, the CDR3 is TGTGCCAGCAGCCCAAACCGGGACAGGGTGTTAAGCGGCTACACCTTC. Drawing the rest from reference TRBV11-2 and TRBJ1-2, the complete variable domain is EAGVAQSPRYKIIEKRQSVAFWCNPISGHATLYWYQQILGQGPKLLIQFQNNGVVDDSQLPKDRFSAERLKGVDSTLKIQPAKLEDSAVYLCASSPNRDRVLSGYTFGSGTRLTVV.

This chain links TRBV27 with TRBJ1-1; TRBD1 matches 8 bases. The germline CDR1 and CDR2 sequences are MNHEY and SMNVEV (reference sequence). The junction had 4 bases not matched to a gene; V was cut back by 2 bases and J by 5 bases. The CDR3 length is 14 residues. CDR3 region: CASSLAGGLTEAFF. Written as DNA, the CDR3 is TGTGCCAGCAGTTTAGCAGGGGGCTTGACTGAAGCTTTCTTT.

The rearrangement links TRBV27 to TRBJ1-4; D not resolved. Trimming left V 0 bases short and J 8 bases short, with 13 bases between. This CDR3 region has 15 residues. Germline-derived CDR1 and CDR2 are MNHEY and SMNVEV (reference sequence). This CDR3 reads CASSLSTGGGEKLFF. Written as DNA, the CDR3 is TGTGCCAGCAGTTTATCTACGGGAGGCGGAGAAAAACTGTTTTTT.

The CDR3 nucleotides are TGTGCCAGCAGTTACATGGGGTCAGGGAGAGAAAAACTGTTTTTT. Translated, it gives CASSYMGSGREKLFF. V and J are TRBV6-5 and TRBJ1-4; maybe TRBD1 (5 bases). V was shortened by 2 bases and J by 8 bases, with 15 bases between the two germline ends. The CDR3 contains 15 residues. Germline CDR1 is MNHEY and CDR2 is SVGAGI.

With regard to this clone: This same CDR3 is encoded by further DNA sequences in the sample. The chain combines TRBV7-3 with TRBJ1-2, with 10 bases lining up with TRBD1. V trimming: 1 base; J trimming: 7 bases; junction bases outside the gene matches: 18. The CDR3 spans 19 residues. Per germline, CDR1 SGHTA and CDR2 FQGTGA. As DNA, the CDR3 is TGTGCCAGCAGCTTAAGGCCCCCGGGCGGGGGGACAGGGGACGGTGGCTACACCTTC. It is translated as CASSLRPPGGGTGDGGYTF.

Turning to this clone: The junction and the germline gene differ at one end; a read error may be behind it. Other DNA sequences of this sample code for an identical CDR3. This chain joins TRBV5-1 and TRBJ1-1; D gene ambiguous. Germline V lookup: CDR1 SGHRS, CDR2 YFSETQ. This CDR3 is 15 amino acids long. This chain's CDR3 is CASSLAGKGGTEAFF. Written as DNA, the CDR3 is TGCGCCAGCAGCTTGGCCGGTAAAGGTGGTACTGAAGCCTTCTTT.

This clone was recorded once. The J gene is TRBJ2-1, the V gene TRBV2; 8 bases are shared with TRBD1. J gave up 6 bases and V 5 bases, and 9 bases lay outside the gene matches. CDR1 is SNHLY, CDR2 FYNNEI, per germline. The CDR3 consists of 15 residues. Here the CDR3 reads CASSPGGNPLNEQFF. The CDR3 region has the DNA TGTGCCAGCAGTCCAGGGGGCAATCCCCTCAATGAGCAGTTCTTC.

The chain uses TRBV6-4 and TRBJ2-3; 7 bases line up with TRBD2. The V gene end was trimmed by 6 bases and the J gene end by 0 bases; junction bases not matched to a gene: 3. This CDR3 is built from 14 residues. Germline-derived CDR1 and CDR2 are MRHNA and SNTAGT. The CDR3 nucleotides are TGTGCCAGCAGCCAAGCGGGGAGCACAGATACGCAGTATTTT. It encodes CASSQAGSTDTQYF.

V is TRBV6-5 and J is TRBJ2-7; possibly TRBD2 for D (5 bases). The CDR3 has 14 residues. Germline assignment: CDR1 MNHEY and CDR2 SVGAGI. Trimming removed 4 bases from V and 2 bases from J, with 12 bases in between. The CDR3 DNA follows: TGTGCCAGCAGTTCCCGGGTCGGGGCCTACGAGCAGTACTTC. It translates to CASSSRVGAYEQYF.

The chain couples TRBV7-2 to TRBJ1-5; 7 bases agree with TRBD1. Trimming cost V 3 bases and J 3 bases; bases outside gene matches: 2. CDR3 length: 14 amino acids. Germline V lookup: CDR1 SGHTA, CDR2 FQGNSA. Here the CDR3 reads CASSLTGFNQPQHF. CDR3 coding DNA: TGTGCCAGCAGCTTGACAGGGTTCAATCAGCCCCAGCATTTT.

This chain links TRBV18 with TRBJ2-4, with D possibly being TRBD1 or TRBD2 (5 bases each). The germline V gene has CDR1 KGHSH and CDR2 LQKENI. Trimming removed 0 bases from V and 6 bases from J, with 9 bases in between. This CDR3 spans 14 amino acids. The CDR3 region has the DNA TGTGCCAGCTCACCACCCACAGGAGGAAACATTCAGTACTTC. Protein product: CASSPPTGGNIQYF.